This T cell receptor beta chain was found in a study of blood T cells in healthy people across ages. A note on this clonotype: Antigen: not known.

Primed by a sample-barcoded 5' primer and a J-beta primer mix, a second PCR proceeded for 7 to 11 cycles. Sequencing recovered at least 2.5 million CDR3-containing paired-end reads from each sample. Via MiXCR, TCRdb re-called the 5' RACE reads, giving one row per CDR3 protein. Among around 1.5 million distinct CDR3 sequences, around two fifths were seen once, and the ten largest hold approximately 7.9%. V was trimmed by 2 bases and J by 2 bases, leaving 9 bases between them. Germline CDR1 and CDR2: MNHNS and SASEGT. The CDR3 contains 14 residues. Findings and limits, study-wide: A strong correlation was found between TCR beta diversity and the percentage of naive T cells.

Material for sequencing was blood. The TCR was taken from a woman under 30 in good health. This chain joins TRBV6-1 and TRBJ2-5; D unclear. CDR3 nucleotide sequence: TGTGCCAGCAGTGAATGGACGGATCAAGAGACCCAGTACTTC. This translates into CASSEWTDQETQYF.